This TCR beta chain was sequenced during a study of T cell responses to AZD1222 COVID-19 vaccine. Method: immunoSEQ multiplex PCR; TCRdb's copy keeps in-frame clones and lacks some. In the table there are 200,000 to 250,000 clones, more than 85% of which are singletons. The CDR3 has 16 amino acids. CDR1 and CDR2 (germline): SGDLS, YYNGEE. V was cut by 3 bases and J by 0 bases, with 12 bases left in between. Worth noting for this clone: The antigen is unknown.

Overall study results and limits: At baseline, seropositivity was found in only a handful of AZD1222 recipients. Rises in breadth and depth of Spike-specific TCRs came after two AZD1222 doses. There were mostly white British donors and more females than males, and clonal diversity was possibly underestimated.

The specimen comprised peripheral blood, sampled on day 0 of MenACWY control vaccination. The sequence was collected from an adult in good health. J is TRBJ1-4 and V is TRBV9; D may be TRBD1 (5 bases). The CDR3 protein is CASSAGTGATNEKLFF. As DNA, the CDR3 is TGTGCCAGCAGCGCGGGGACGGGTGCAACTAATGAAAAACTGTTTTTT. Looking up the rest from reference TRBV9 and TRBJ1-4 gives the full variable domain: DSGVTQTPKHLITATGQRVTLRCSPRSGDLSVYWYQQSLDQGLQFLIQYYNGEERAKGNILERFSAQQFPDLHSELNLSSLELGDSALYFCASSAGTGATNEKLFFGSGTQLSVL.